This T cell receptor (beta chain) stems from a study of control samples from healthy donors and cancer patients. V dropped 6 bases and J dropped 7; count of bases not matched to a gene: 4. This CDR3 has 13 amino acids. TCRdb keeps only in-frame clones here, not all; method: immunoSEQ multiplex PCR. Among some 150,000 clones listed, 75% to 90% were seen once. Specimen: blood. The source of this sequence is a man younger than 45 in good health. The rearrangement joins TRBV12-3 or TRBV12-4 to TRBJ2-4, with 9 bases lining up with TRBD1. The CDR3 sequence is CASSPGQGNIQYF. CDR3 nucleotide sequence: TGTGCCAGCAGCCCCGGACAGGGGAACATTCAGTACTTC.